The present entry profiles one T cell receptor (beta chain) with its context. Per the authors' pipeline: Estimates of nucleated cell counts were drawn from the amplification of reference gene primers. Generated by immunoSEQ multiplex PCR, the TCRdb table keeps only in-frame clones and is missing some. V, J and clone size are taken as reported in that table, and D and trimming were inferred from the DNA itself. Found here are 70,000 to 100,000 clones, approximately 90% of them singletons; the top ten hold approximately 1.7%. This entry is derived from a study of blood T cell repertoires in COVID-19. Whole-study context: Donors in the United States, Italy and Spain gave samples during acute or convalescent COVID-19. PBMCs, B-cell-depleted T cells, or T cells provided the cDNA or gDNA that made up the material.

The CDR3 consists of 14 residues. V was shortened by 1 base and J by 6 bases, with 9 bases between the two germline ends. Germline CDR1 reads LGHNA; CDR2 reads YNFKEQ. This chain uses TRBV4-2 with TRBJ2-2; D is uncertain. Sequenced material: peripheral blood. The clonotype was recovered from a man in his sixties with acute or convalescent COVID-19. The CDR3 sequence: CASSQGSRAGELFF. The DNA of the CDR3 is TGTGCCAGCAGCCAAGGAAGCCGGGCCGGGGAGCTGTTTTTT.